This T cell receptor (beta chain) was identified during a study of tumor-infiltrating lymphocytes in primary liver carcinoma. Study background: Enrolled patients were male and female, aged 30 to 69 years. Stage T1-T3 N0M0 tumors spanned roughly 4.2 to 11 cm. Yields of productive TCRbeta reads ranged from roughly 3.65 to 7.13 million per sample and were similar across tissue types.

Study outcomes and limitations: Roughly 7.5-24% of top clones, and no more, occurred in all five tumor regions.

The template, 450 to 650 ng total RNA, yielded TCR beta cDNA made with a constant-region primer. Employing slightly modified ARM-PCR, three nested multiplex PCR rounds were run, and these gave rise to the TCR beta libraries. The study ran its first two PCR rounds for 9 to 10 cycles each, using TRBV1-TRBV30 forward primers and a C-beta reverse primer. From the multiplex PCR reads, TCRdb called clonotypes with MiXCR, one entry per CDR3 protein. The profile shows 80,000 or so distinct CDR3 sequences, 70% to 75% of them singletons. Total RNA and DNA came together from roughly 20-30 mg of bulk tissue without cell sorting. The CDR3 consists of 13 residues. Per the germline V gene, CDR1 is MNHNS and CDR2 is SASEGT. V gave up 9 bases and J gave up 6 bases; unmatched junction bases: 10. Comment on this clonotype: The antigen is undetermined.

This receptor was identified in a woman aged 60-75 years with primary liver carcinoma and hepatitis B virus infection. The rearrangement links TRBV6-1 to TRBJ1-2, with TRBD1 matching 7 bases. The sequencing input was liver tumor tissue from sampling region 4. Subset denoted: tumor region T4, right-lateral pole. CDR3 residues: CARSYFQGDGYTF. CDR3 DNA sequence: TGTGCCAGAAGTTACTTTCAGGGGGATGGCTACACCTTC.